This entry features one T cell receptor beta chain sequence. Unique molecular identifiers featured in each of the TCR beta cDNA libraries. TCRdb re-called the PCR reads with MiXCR, one entry per CDR3 protein. The sample yields 430,000 or so distinct CDR3 sequences, 39% seen once. This entry is derived from a study of post-analysis software for immune sequencing data. Study summary: Relapsing-remitting, secondary progressive and progressive-relapsing forms of multiple sclerosis all featured among disease courses.

This TCR was sampled from a girl under 10 years old with multiple sclerosis. The sample comprised blood.

CDR3 sequence (DNA): TGTGCCAGCAGCGTTGCGGTTGGCGCCTATGGCTACACCTTC. Protein sequence: CASSVAVGAYGYTF. The V and J genes are TRBV5-6 and TRBJ1-2, with D unresolved. Germline V gene sequence: CDR1 SGHDT, CDR2 YYEEEE. This CDR3 spans 14 amino acids. V dropped 4 bases and J dropped 4 bases, with 14 bases sitting between them.